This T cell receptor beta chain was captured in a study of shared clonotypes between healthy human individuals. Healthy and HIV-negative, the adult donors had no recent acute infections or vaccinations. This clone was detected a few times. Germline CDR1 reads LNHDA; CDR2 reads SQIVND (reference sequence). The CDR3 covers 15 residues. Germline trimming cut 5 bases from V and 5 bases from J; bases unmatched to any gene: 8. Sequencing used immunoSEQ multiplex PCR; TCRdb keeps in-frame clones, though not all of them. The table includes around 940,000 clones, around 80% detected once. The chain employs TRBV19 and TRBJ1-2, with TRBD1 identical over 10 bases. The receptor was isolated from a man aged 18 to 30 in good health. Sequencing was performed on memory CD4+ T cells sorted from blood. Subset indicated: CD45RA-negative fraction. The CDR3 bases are TGTGCCAGTAGTCTTGGGGACAGGGGTTCGTATGGCTACACCTTC. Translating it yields CASSLGDRGSYGYTF.